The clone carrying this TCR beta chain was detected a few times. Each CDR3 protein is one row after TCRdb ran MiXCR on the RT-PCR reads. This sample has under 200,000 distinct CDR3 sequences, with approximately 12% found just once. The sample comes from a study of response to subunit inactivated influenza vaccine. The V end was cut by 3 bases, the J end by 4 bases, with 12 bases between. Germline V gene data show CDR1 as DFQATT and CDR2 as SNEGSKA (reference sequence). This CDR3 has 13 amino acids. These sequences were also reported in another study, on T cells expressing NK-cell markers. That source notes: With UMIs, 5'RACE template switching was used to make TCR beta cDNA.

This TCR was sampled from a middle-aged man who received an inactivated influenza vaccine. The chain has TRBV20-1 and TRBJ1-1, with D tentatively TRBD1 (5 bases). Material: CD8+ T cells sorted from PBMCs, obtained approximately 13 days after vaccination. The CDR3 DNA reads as TGCAGTGCTAGTGGGGGGATGAGCACTGAAGCTTTCTTT. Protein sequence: CSASGGMSTEAFF.